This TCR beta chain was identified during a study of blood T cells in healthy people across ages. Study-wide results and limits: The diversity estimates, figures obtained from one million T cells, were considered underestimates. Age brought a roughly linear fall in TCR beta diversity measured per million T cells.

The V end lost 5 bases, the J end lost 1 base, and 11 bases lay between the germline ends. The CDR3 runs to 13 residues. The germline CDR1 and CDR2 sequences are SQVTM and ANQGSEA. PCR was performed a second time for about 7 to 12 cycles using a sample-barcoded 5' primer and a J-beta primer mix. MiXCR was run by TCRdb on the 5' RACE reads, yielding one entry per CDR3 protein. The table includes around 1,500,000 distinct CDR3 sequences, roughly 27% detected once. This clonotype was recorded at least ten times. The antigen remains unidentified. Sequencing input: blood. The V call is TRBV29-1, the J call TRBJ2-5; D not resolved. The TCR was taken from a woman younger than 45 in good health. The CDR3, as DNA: TGCAGCGTTTCCAACAGTATCCAAGAGACCCAGTACTTC. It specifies CSVSNSIQETQYF.